This is a list of T cell receptor beta chains from one sample in a study of human T cells and chemical hapten exposure. TCRdb recomputed calls from the RACE reads with MiXCR, one row per CDR3 protein. There are 40,000 or so distinct CDR3 sequences in the sample; approximately 9.6% occur only once, and 11% to 15% lies in the top ten. This specimen consisted of whole blood, obtained in connection with sensitization to the hapten diphenylcyclopropenone (DPC). Receptors originate from a woman under 40 with alopecia areata. Some clones in this sample may be carry-over from other donors' samples. The CDR3 runs from the conserved cysteine through the conserved F or W. The D gene is left open where the match is weak. The size of a clone is reported for some rows only, either as once, few or many, or as a class for expanded clones.

d_call | j_call | clone_size | v_call | cdr3_nt | cdr3_aa
TRBD2 | TRBJ2-1 | many | TRBV9 | TGTGCCAGCAGCGCCAGAACCATAGCGGGGGGTTACAATGAGCAGTTCTTC | CASSARTIAGGYNEQFF
TRBD2 | TRBJ2-7 | few | TRBV4-3 | TGCGCCAGCAGCCAAGCACTAGCGGGGGGCCCGACCCATTACGAGCAGTACTTC | CASSQALAGGPTHYEQYF
- | TRBJ2-1 | many | TRBV29-1 | TGCAGCGTAGAAACAGGGCATGAGCAGTTCTTC | CSVETGHEQFF
TRBD1 | TRBJ1-5 | - | TRBV28 | TGTGCCAGCACTCAGGGGGATCGGAGTCAGCCCCAGCATTTT | CASTQGDRSQPQHF
TRBD2 | TRBJ2-3 | many | TRBV7-9 | TGTGCCAGCAGCTTAACCGGGGAGGGTACGCAGTATTTT | CASSLTGEGTQYF
- | TRBJ2-5 | - | TRBV2 | TGTGCGAGCAAGGGAGAGGAGACCCAGTACTTC | CASKGEETQYF
- | TRBJ2-1 | - | TRBV6-6 | TGTGCCAGCAGGTCTACCGGCTTCAGCTCCTACAATGAGCAGTTCTTC | CASRSTGFSSYNEQFF
- | TRBJ1-5 | many | TRBV18 | TGTGCCAGCTCCCCTACGGTCCGTGGCAATCAGCCCCAGCATTTT | CASSPTVRGNQPQHF
TRBD1 | TRBJ2-5 | many | TRBV29-1 | TGCAGCGCGAGCCAGGGGGCTGAAGAGACCCAGTACTTC | CSASQGAEETQYF
- | TRBJ1-2 | few | TRBV30 | TGTGCCTGGAGTCCCTCCCTCCGGGGATACTATGGCTACACCTTC | CAWSPSLRGYYGYTF
TRBD1 | TRBJ2-3 | - | TRBV12-3/TRBV12-4 | TGTGCCAGCAGTTTGGTAGGGGGCGCGGGAGATACGCAGTATTTT | CASSLVGGAGDTQYF
- | TRBJ1-6 | many | TRBV7-8 | TGTGCCAGCAGCTTAGTAGAAGGGTTGAACTCACCCCTCCACTTT | CASSLVEGLNSPLHF
TRBD1 | TRBJ2-3 | few | TRBV5-1 | TGCGCCAGCAGCTGGACAGGGCAATGGACAGATACGCAGTATTTT | CASSWTGQWTDTQYF
TRBD2 | TRBJ2-3 | - | TRBV6-4 | TGTGCCAGCAGTGAAGGACCCCGGGGGGCAGATACGCAGTATTTT | CASSEGPRGADTQYF
TRBD2 | TRBJ2-1 | many | TRBV6-2/TRBV6-3 | TGTGCCAGCAGTTGGGGCGGGGGAGACAATGAGCAGTTCTTC | CASSWGGGDNEQFF
- | TRBJ2-7 | few | TRBV3-1 | TGTGCCAGCAGCCAGGGGGCGCTCCCAAACGAGCAGTACTTC | CASSQGALPNEQYF
- | TRBJ2-1 | few | TRBV7-8 | TGTGCCAGCAGCATTGACGGAAACTCCTACAATGAGCAGTTCTTC | CASSIDGNSYNEQFF
- | TRBJ2-3 | many | TRBV12-3/TRBV12-4 | TGTGCCAGCACCCCCGAGGGGGGCCCCACAGATACGCAGTATTTT | CASTPEGGPTDTQYF
TRBD1 | TRBJ1-1 | many | TRBV7-2 | TGTGCCAGCAGCTCTACAGGGGTCGAAGCTTTCTTT | CASSSTGVEAFF
- | TRBJ2-3 | few | TRBV7-9 | TGTGCCAGCAGCTTAGGCGAGTTTCGCGAGCAGTATTTT | CASSLGEFREQYF
TRBD2 | TRBJ2-7 | - | TRBV10-3 | TGTGCCATCAGTGAGCACGGGCTAGCGGGAACCTACGAGCAGTACTTC | CAISEHGLAGTYEQYF
- | TRBJ1-2 | many | TRBV29-1 | TGCAGCGTTGAAGATCCTCCCCCTAACTATGGCTACACCTTC | CSVEDPPPNYGYTF
- | TRBJ1-1 | few | TRBV7-9 | TGTGCCAGCAGCTTAGCGGCTCCTGAAGCTTTCTTT | CASSLAAPEAFF
- | TRBJ2-5 | - | TRBV9 | TGTGCCAGCACCGACGGAGGGGGGACCGGAGAGACCCAGTACTTC | CASTDGGGTGETQYF
- | TRBJ2-5 | few | TRBV30 | TGTGCCTGGAGTGTAGTCCCACCCTCGGCGGGGACCCAGTACTTC | CAWSVVPPSAGTQYF
- | TRBJ1-5 | - | TRBV30 | TGTGCCTGGAGTGCCGGCTTTCTTCAGCCCCAGCATTTT | CAWSAGFLQPQHF
- | TRBJ1-2 | few | TRBV6-6 | TGTGCCAGCAGTTACGCCGACAGAAACTATGGCTACACCTTC | CASSYADRNYGYTF
- | TRBJ2-1 | many | TRBV6-2/TRBV6-3 | TGTGCCAGCACACCGTACAGCGGAAAGACTGGGAATGAGCAGTTCTTC | CASTPYSGKTGNEQFF
- | TRBJ2-3 | few | TRBV20-1 | TGCAGTGCTACTGAAGGGCGGGATACGCAGTATTTT | CSATEGRDTQYF